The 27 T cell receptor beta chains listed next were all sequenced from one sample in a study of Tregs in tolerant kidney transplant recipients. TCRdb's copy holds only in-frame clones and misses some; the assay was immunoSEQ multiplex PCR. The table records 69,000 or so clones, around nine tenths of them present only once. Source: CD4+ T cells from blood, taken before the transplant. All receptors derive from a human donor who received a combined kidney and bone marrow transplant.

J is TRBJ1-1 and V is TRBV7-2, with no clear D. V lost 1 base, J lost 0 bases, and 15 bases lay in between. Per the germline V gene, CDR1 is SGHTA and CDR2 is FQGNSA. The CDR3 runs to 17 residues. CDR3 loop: CASSLGIRAGMNTEAFF. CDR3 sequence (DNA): TGTGCCAGCAGCTTAGGGATTCGAGCGGGGATGAACACTGAAGCTTTCTTT.

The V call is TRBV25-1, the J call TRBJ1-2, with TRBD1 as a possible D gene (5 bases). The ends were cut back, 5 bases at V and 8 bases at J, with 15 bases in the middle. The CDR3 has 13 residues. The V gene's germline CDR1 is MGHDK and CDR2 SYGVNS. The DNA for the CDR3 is TGTGCCAGCAGTTGGGGCCACGAAACCGGCTACACCTTC. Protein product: CASSWGHETGYTF.

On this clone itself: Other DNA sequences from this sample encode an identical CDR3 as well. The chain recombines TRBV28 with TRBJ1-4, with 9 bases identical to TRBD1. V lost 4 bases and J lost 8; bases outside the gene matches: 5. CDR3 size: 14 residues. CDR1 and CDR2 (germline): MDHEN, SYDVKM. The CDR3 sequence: CASSSQGAREKLFF. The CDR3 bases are TGTGCCAGCAGTTCACAGGGGGCTAGAGAAAAACTGTTTTTT. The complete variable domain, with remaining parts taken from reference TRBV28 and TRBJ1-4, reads DVKVTQSSRYLVKRTGEKVFLECVQDMDHENMFWYRQDPGLGLRLIYFSYDVKMKEKGDIPEGYSVSREKKERFSLILESASTNQTSMYLCASSSQGAREKLFFGSGTQLSVL.

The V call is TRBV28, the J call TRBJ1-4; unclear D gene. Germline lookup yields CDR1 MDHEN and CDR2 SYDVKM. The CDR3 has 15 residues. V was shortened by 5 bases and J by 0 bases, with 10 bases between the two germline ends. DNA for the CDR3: TGTGCCAGCAGTCCACCGGTGTCAACTAATGAAAAACTGTTTTTT. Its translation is CASSPPVSTNEKLFF. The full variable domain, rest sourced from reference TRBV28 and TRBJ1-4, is DVKVTQSSRYLVKRTGEKVFLECVQDMDHENMFWYRQDPGLGLRLIYFSYDVKMKEKGDIPEGYSVSREKKERFSLILESASTNQTSMYLCASSPPVSTNEKLFFGSGTQLSVL.

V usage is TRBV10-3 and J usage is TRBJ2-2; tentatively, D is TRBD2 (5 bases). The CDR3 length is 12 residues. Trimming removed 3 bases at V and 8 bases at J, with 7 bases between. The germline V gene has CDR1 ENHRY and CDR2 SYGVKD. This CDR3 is CAISDGEGELFF. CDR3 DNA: TGTGCCATCAGTGATGGGGAGGGGGAGCTGTTTTTT.

CDR3 in DNA: TGTGCCAGCTCACCACGGCCTAGCGGGCCTCAAGAGACCCAGTACTTC. Its protein is CASSPRPSGPQETQYF. This chain uses TRBV18 with TRBJ2-5, with 8 bases identical to TRBD2. The CDR3 has 16 residues. Germline CDR1 KGHSH, CDR2 LQKENI. The junction had 6 bases not matched to a gene; V was cut back by 1 base and J by 2 bases.

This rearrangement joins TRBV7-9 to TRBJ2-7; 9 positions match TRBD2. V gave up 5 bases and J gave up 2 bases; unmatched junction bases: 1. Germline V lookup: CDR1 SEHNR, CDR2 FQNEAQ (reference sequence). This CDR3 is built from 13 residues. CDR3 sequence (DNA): TGTGCCAGCAGCCCTAGCGGGACCTACGAGCAGTACTTC. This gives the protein CASSPSGTYEQYF.

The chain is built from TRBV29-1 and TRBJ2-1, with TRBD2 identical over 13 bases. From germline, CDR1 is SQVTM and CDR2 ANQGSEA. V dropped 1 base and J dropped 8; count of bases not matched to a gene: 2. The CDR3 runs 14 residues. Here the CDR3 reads CSVEGGLAGYEQFF. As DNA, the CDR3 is TGCAGCGTTGAAGGGGGACTAGCGGGATATGAGCAGTTCTTC.

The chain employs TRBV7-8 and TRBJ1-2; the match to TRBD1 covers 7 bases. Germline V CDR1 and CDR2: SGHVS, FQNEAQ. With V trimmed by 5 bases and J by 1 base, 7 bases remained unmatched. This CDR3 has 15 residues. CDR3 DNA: TGTGCCAGCAGCCAAGGACAGGATTATAACTATGGCTACACCTTC. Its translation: CASSQGQDYNYGYTF.

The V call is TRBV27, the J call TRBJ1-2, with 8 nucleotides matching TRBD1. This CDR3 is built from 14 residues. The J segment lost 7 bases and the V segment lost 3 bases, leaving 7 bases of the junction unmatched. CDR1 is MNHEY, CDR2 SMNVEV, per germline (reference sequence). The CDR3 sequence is CASSLTTGVAGYTF. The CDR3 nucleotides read TGTGCCAGCAGTTTGACGACAGGGGTTGCTGGCTACACCTTC.

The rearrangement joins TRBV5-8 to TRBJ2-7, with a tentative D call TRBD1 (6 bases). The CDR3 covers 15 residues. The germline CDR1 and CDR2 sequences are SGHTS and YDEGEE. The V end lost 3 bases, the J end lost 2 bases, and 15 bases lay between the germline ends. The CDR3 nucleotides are TGTGCCAGCAGCTGGGGGTCAGGGGTCGCCTACGAGCAGTACTTC. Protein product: CASSWGSGVAYEQYF.

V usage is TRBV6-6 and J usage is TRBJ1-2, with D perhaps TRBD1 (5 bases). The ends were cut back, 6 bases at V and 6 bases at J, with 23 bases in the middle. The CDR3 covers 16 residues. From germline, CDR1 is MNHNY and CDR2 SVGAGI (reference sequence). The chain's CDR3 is CASSPGTEGGVHGYTF. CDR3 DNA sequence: TGTGCCAGCAGCCCCGGGACGGAGGGTGGGGTGCATGGCTACACCTTC.

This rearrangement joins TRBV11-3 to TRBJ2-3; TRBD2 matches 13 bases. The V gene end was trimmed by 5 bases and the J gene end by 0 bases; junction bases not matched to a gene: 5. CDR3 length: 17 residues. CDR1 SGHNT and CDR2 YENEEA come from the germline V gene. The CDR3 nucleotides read TGTGCCAGCAGCGTCGGGGGACTAGCGGGAAGCACAGATACGCAGTATTTT. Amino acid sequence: CASSVGGLAGSTDTQYF.

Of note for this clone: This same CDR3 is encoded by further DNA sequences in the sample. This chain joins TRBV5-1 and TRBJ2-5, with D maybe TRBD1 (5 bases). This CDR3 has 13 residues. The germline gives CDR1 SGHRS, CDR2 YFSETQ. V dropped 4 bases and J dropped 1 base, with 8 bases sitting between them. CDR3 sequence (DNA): TGCGCCAGCAGCGGCCAGGGCCAAGAGACCCAGTACTTC. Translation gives CASSGQGQETQYF.

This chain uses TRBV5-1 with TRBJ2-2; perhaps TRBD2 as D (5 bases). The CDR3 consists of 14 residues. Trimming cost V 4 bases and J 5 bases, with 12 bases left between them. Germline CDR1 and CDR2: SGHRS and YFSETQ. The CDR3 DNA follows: TGCGCCAGCAGCCCTCGAACGGGAACCGGGGAGCTGTTTTTT. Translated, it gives CASSPRTGTGELFF.

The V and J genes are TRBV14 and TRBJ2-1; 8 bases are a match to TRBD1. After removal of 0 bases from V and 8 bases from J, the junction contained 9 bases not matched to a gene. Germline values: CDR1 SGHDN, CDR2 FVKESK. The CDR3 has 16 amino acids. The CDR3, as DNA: TGTGCCAGCAGCCAAGAGTTGGCAGGGGGCTTTGATGAGCAGTTCTTC. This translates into CASSQELAGGFDEQFF.

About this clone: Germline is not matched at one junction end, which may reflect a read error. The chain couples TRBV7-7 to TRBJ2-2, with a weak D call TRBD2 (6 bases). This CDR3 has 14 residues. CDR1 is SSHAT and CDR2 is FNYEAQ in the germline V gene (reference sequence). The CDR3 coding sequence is TGTGCTAGCAGCTTAGGGGAGGCCTCCGGGGAGCTGTTTTTT. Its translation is CASSLGEASGELFF. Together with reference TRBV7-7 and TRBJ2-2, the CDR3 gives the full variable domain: GAGVSQSPRYKVTKRGQDVTLRCDPISSHATLYWYQQALGQGPEFLTYFNYEAQPDKSGLPSDRFSAERPEGSISTLTIQRTEQRDSAMYRCASSLGEASGELFFGEGSRLTVL.

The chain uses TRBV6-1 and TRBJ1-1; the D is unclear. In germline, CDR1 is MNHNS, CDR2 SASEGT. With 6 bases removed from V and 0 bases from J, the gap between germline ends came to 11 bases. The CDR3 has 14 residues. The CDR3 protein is CASRQQVMNTEAFF. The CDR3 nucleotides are TGTGCCAGCAGGCAACAAGTCATGAACACTGAAGCTTTCTTT.

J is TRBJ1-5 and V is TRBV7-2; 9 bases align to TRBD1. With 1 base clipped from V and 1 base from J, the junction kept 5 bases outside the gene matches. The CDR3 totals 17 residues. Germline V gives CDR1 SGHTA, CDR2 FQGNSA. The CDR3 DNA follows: TGTGCCAGCAGCTTAGAGGGGGACAGGGCCAGCAATCAGCCCCAGCATTTT. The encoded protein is CASSLEGDRASNQPQHF.

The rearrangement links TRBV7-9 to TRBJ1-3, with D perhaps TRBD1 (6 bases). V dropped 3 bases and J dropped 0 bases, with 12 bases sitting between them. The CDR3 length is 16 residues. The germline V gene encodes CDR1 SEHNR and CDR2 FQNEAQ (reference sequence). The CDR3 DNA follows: TGTGCCAGCAGCTTCCAGCCAGGGGACTCTGGAAACACCATATATTTT. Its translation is CASSFQPGDSGNTIYF.

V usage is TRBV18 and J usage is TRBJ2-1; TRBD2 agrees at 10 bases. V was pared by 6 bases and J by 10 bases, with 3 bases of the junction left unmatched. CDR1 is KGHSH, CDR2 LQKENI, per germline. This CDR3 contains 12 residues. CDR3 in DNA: TGTGCCAGCTCCGTAGCGGGAGGCGAGCAGTTCTTC. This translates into CASSVAGGEQFF.

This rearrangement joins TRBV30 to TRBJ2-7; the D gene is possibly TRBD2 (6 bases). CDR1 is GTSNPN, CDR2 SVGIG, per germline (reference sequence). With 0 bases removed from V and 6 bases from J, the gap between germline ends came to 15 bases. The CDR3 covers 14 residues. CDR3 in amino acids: CAWSVRGRSSEQYF. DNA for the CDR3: TGTGCCTGGAGTGTACGTGGGAGGAGCTCCGAGCAGTACTTC.

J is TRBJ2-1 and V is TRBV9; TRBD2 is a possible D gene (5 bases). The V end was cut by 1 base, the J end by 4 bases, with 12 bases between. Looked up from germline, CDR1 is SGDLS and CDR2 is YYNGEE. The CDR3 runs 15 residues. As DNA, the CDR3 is TGTGCCAGCAGCGTATCTAGGGAGTGGTACAATGAGCAGTTCTTC. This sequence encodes CASSVSREWYNEQFF.

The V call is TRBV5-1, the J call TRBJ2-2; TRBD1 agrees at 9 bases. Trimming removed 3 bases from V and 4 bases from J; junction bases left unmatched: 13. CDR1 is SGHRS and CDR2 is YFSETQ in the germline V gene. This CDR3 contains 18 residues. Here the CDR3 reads CASSYTGGGWEGTGELFF. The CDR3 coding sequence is TGCGCCAGCAGCTATACAGGGGGCGGTTGGGAAGGCACCGGGGAGCTGTTTTTT.

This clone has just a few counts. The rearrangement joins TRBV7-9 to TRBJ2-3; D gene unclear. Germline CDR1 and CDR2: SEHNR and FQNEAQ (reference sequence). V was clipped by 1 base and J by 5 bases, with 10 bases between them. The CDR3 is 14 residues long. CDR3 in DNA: TGTGCCAGCAGCTTAGTTTCCCATTTAGATACGCAGTATTTT. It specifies CASSLVSHLDTQYF. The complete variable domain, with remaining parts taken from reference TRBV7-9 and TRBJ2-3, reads DTGVSQNPRHKITKRGQNVTFRCDPISEHNRLYWYRQTLGQGPEFLTYFQNEAQLEKSRLLSDRFSAERPKGSFSTLEIQRTEQGDSAMYLCASSLVSHLDTQYFGPGTRLTVL.

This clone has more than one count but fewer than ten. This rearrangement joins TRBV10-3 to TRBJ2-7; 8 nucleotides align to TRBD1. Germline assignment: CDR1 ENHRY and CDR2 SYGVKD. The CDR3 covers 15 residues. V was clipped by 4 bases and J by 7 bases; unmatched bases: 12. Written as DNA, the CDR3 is TGTGCCATCAGTGTCGGGACAGGCACCAATGGGGAGCAGTACTTC. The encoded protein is CAISVGTGTNGEQYF.

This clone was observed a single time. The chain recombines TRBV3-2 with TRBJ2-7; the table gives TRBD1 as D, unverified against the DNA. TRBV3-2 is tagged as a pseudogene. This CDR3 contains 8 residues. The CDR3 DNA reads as TGTGCCAAGGGGGAGCAGTACTTC. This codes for CAKGEQYF.